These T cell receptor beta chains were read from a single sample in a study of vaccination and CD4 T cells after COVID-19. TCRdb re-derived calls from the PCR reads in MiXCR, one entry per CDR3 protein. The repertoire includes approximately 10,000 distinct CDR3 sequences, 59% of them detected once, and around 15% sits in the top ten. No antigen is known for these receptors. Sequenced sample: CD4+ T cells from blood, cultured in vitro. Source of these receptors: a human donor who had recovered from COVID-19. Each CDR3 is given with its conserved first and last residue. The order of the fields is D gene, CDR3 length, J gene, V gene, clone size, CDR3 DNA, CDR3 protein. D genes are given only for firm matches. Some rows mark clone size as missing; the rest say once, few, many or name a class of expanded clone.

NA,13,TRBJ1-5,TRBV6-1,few,TGTGCCAGCAGTGGGGACAGCAATCAGCCCCAGCATTTT,CASSGDSNQPQHF
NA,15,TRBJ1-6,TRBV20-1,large,TGCAGTGCCCAGACGGGGGGCTCCTATAATTCACCCCTCCACTTT,CSAQTGGSYNSPLHF
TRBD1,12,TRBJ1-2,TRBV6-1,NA,TGTGCCAGCAGTAGCCGACAGGGTGGCTACACCTTC,CASSSRQGGYTF
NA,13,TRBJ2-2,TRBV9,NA,TGTGCCAGCAGCGTAGTAGGGACCGGGGAGCTGTTTTTT,CASSVVGTGELFF
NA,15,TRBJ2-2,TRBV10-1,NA,TGCGCCAGCAGTGAAGCAGGGATGAGTACCGGGGAGCTGTTTTTT,CASSEAGMSTGELFF
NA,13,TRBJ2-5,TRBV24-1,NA,TGTGCCACCAGCCCGGGGGGCAAAGAGACCCAGTACTTC,CATSPGGKETQYF
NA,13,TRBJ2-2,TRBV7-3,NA,TGTGCCAGCCGACTACTGAGTACCGGGGAGCTGTTTTTT,CASRLLSTGELFF
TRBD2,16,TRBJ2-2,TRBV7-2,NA,TGTGCCAGCAGCTTAGTAGCGGGAGAGACCACCGGGGAGCTGTTTTTT,CASSLVAGETTGELFF
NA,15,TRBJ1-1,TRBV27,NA,TGTGCCAGCAGTCCCCCCCAGGGAGCGAACACTGAAGCTTTCTTT,CASSPPQGANTEAFF
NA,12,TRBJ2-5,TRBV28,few,TGTGCCAGCAGCCCCCACGTAGAGACCCAGTACTTC,CASSPHVETQYF
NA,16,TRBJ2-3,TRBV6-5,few,TGTGCCAGCAGGTACCCGGGGGCGGGGCTCGGAGATACGCAGTATTTT,CASRYPGAGLGDTQYF
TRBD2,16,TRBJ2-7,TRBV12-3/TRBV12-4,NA,TGTGCCAGCATCCTGGGGGGACTAGCGGTCCTTCGGGAGCAGTACTTC,CASILGGLAVLREQYF
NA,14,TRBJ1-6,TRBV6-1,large,TGTGCCAGCCAGGGAAGACCCAATAATTCACCCCTCCACTTT,CASQGRPNNSPLHF